This T cell receptor beta chain was sequenced during a study of T cell responses to AZD1222 COVID-19 vaccine. Study observations and caveats: It should be noted that donors were predominantly white British and more often female, and clonal diversity was possibly underestimated. Mapped onto spike, vaccine-associated CD4 TCRs spanned it and were dominant at 160-218 and 743-854.

In regard to this clone: What it binds is unknown.

TCRdb's copy holds only in-frame clones and misses some; the assay was immunoSEQ multiplex PCR. The table shows 150,000 to 200,000 clones, with approximately 94% occurring only once. The sequence came from an adult in good health. The starting material was peripheral blood, obtained on day 0 of AZD1222 vaccination.

The CDR3, as DNA: TGCGCCAGCAGTGAGTCTCGACAAGGGAATGAAAAACTGTTTTTT. Amino acid sequence: CASSESRQGNEKLFF. The chain is built from TRBV10-1 and TRBJ1-4; D gene ambiguous. There are 15 residues in the CDR3. In germline, CDR1 is WNHNN, CDR2 SYGVQD (reference sequence). Between the trimmed V and J ends, which lost 0 bases and 5 bases, there was a span of 10 bases.